This is a list of T cell receptor beta chains from one sample in a study of blood T cell repertoires in COVID-19. The assay was immunoSEQ multiplex PCR, and TCRdb's table has in-frame clones only and misses some. The sample consists of around 250,000 clones, roughly 80% of them appearing once. Sequencing input: peripheral blood. The receptors shown here come from a woman aged 18 to 35 with acute or convalescent COVID-19. Each CDR3 is given with its conserved first and last residue. Fields, in order: J gene, V gene, clone size, D gene, CDR3 protein, CDR3 DNA. The D gene is left open where the match is weak. A row's size may be missing; if present it is once, few, many or a size class.

TRBJ1-1,TRBV24-1,-,-,CATSAGGVAGAFF,TGTGCCACCAGTGCCGGGGGGGTAGCGGGAGCTTTCTTT
TRBJ2-1,TRBV5-1,-,-,CASSLGSGTSNEQFF,TGCGCCAGCAGCTTGGGATCAGGGACTTCCAATGAGCAGTTCTTC
TRBJ2-4,TRBV28,-,-,CASSLGGRAKNIQYF,TGTGCCAGCAGTTTAGGTGGGAGGGCCAAAAACATTCAGTACTTC
TRBJ1-2,TRBV18,-,TRBD1,CASSGRGLSNSDGYTF,TGTGCCAGCTCAGGCAGGGGGCTCTCTAACTCAGATGGCTACACCTTC
TRBJ1-6,TRBV30,-,-,CAWSQPSGGTLHF,TGTGCCTGGAGTCAACCGAGTGGGGGGACCCTCCACTTT
TRBJ1-4,TRBV7-2,-,-,CASSLGAFNEKLFF,TGTGCCAGCAGCTTAGGGGCCTTTAATGAAAAACTGTTTTTT
TRBJ2-7,TRBV3-1/TRBV3-2,-,-,CASSPSLLRVGQRGGSYEQYF,TGTGCCAGCAGCCCGTCCCTCCTCCGGGTAGGACAGCGTGGCGGGAGCTACGAGCAGTACTTC
TRBJ2-1,TRBV6-1,once,TRBD1,CASSERQGGDEFF,TGTGCCAGCAGTGAGAGACAGGGTGGTGACGAGTTCTTC
TRBJ2-7,TRBV19,-,-,CASSTLTSSYEQYF,TGTGCCAGTAGCACCCTTACGAGCTCCTACGAGCAGTACTTC
TRBJ2-7,TRBV5-1,-,TRBD1,CASSHGTPTGEIPYEQYF,TGCGCCAGCAGCCATGGGACCCCAACAGGGGAGATTCCCTACGAGCAGTACTTC
TRBJ1-1,TRBV28,few,TRBD1,CASSPWTGVNTEAFF,TGTGCCAGCAGTCCTTGGACAGGCGTGAACACTGAAGCTTTCTTT
TRBJ2-4,TRBV7-9,-,TRBD1,CASSRSYSGGAKNIQYF,TGTGCCAGCAGCCGAAGTTATTCAGGGGGCGCCAAAAACATTCAGTACTTC
TRBJ2-3,TRBV28,few,-,CASSFRSRPLDTQYF,TGTGCCAGCAGTTTCCGGAGCCGACCGCTTGATACGCAGTATTTT
TRBJ1-1,TRBV3-1/TRBV3-2,once,-,CASSQDFGVGTPNTEAFF,TGTGCCAGCAGCCAAGATTTTGGTGTCGGTACCCCGAACACTGAAGCTTTCTTT
TRBJ1-5,TRBV24-1,-,TRBD1,CATSDRGQGSNQPQHF,TGTGCCACCAGTGACCGGGGACAGGGCTCCAATCAGCCCCAGCATTTT
TRBJ2-2,TRBV7-2,-,-,CASSSKIQGPGELFF,TGTGCCAGCAGCTCCAAAATACAGGGCCCCGGGGAGCTGTTTTTT
TRBJ1-1,TRBV30,-,-,CAWSHGTTEAFF,TGTGCCTGGAGTCATGGGACAACTGAAGCTTTCTTT
TRBJ1-1,TRBV5-1,-,-,CASSLPRSGEAFF,TGCGCCAGCAGCTTGCCTAGGTCGGGGGAAGCTTTCTTT
TRBJ1-5,TRBV27,-,-,CASSPGQINQPQHF,TGTGCCAGCAGCCCCGGACAGATCAATCAGCCCCAGCATTTT
TRBJ1-2,TRBV18,-,TRBD1,CASSAGQGGPGGSF,TGTGCCAGCTCGGCCGGACAGGGTGGACCCGGAGGTAGCTTC
TRBJ1-3,TRBV7-8,-,-,CASSPLPGSGNTIYF,TGTGCCAGCAGCCCACTCCCGGGCTCTGGAAACACCATATATTTT
TRBJ2-4,TRBV30,-,-,CAWNQQGGLAKNIQYF,TGTGCCTGGAATCAACAGGGCGGACTGGCCAAAAACATTCAGTACTTC
TRBJ1-1,TRBV18,-,-,CASSPRAGGFNTEAFF,TGTGCCAGCTCCCCAAGGGCCGGAGGGTTTAACACTGAAGCTTTCTTT
TRBJ2-7,TRBV6-5,-,TRBD1,CASGGQAYEQYF,TGTGCCAGTGGGGGACAGGCATACGAGCAGTACTTC
TRBJ2-1,TRBV6-6,-,-,CASSYSSFYNEQFF,TGTGCCAGCAGTTATTCGTCGTTCTACAATGAGCAGTTCTTC
TRBJ2-7,TRBV14,many,-,CASSYNYEQYF,TGTGCCAGCAGCTACAACTACGAGCAGTACTTC
TRBJ2-5,TRBV2,-,-,CASRQTGWEETQYF,TGTGCCAGCAGGCAAACAGGGTGGGAAGAGACCCAGTACTTC
TRBJ2-3,TRBV6-5,-,TRBD2,CASNTGTRNTDTQYF,TGTGCCAGCAATACCGGGACTAGGAACACAGATACGCAGTATTTT
TRBJ2-5,TRBV28,-,TRBD1,CASSEIPGQGTEETQYF,TGTGCCAGCAGTGAAATCCCGGGACAGGGGACCGAGGAGACCCAGTACTTC
TRBJ1-5,TRBV6-2/TRBV6-3,-,-,CASSLPISTYSNQPQHF,TGTGCCAGCAGTCTCCCTATCTCGACATATAGCAATCAGCCCCAGCATTTT
TRBJ2-1,TRBV5-1,-,-,CASSEWSAGTYNEQFF,TGCGCCAGCAGCGAGTGGTCGGCAGGGACATACAATGAGCAGTTCTTC
TRBJ1-5,TRBV2,-,TRBD1,CASRRQGDQPQHF,TGTGCCAGCAGGCGACAGGGGGATCAGCCCCAGCATTTT
TRBJ1-1,TRBV30,-,-,CAWSVQSVRGDTEAFF,TGTGCCTGGAGTGTACAGAGCGTCAGGGGCGACACTGAAGCTTTCTTT
TRBJ1-2,TRBV30,-,-,CAWTGQSVYGYTF,TGTGCCTGGACCGGACAGAGCGTCTATGGCTACACCTTC
TRBJ1-6,TRBV4-3,-,-,CASSQDTGLLNSPLHF,TGCGCCAGCAGCCAAGATACAGGGCTACTGAATTCACCCCTCCACTTT
TRBJ1-6,TRBV6-5,few,-,CASRQDLQGGSPLHF,TGTGCCAGCAGGCAGGACCTGCAGGGCGGCTCACCCCTCCACTTT
TRBJ2-3,TRBV28,-,-,CASSSLLAPDTQYF,TGTGCCAGCAGTTCCCTCCTAGCGCCAGATACGCAGTATTTT
TRBJ2-2,TRBV5-1,-,TRBD2,CASSASGNTGELFF,TGCGCCAGCAGCGCTAGCGGGAACACCGGGGAGCTGTTTTTT
TRBJ2-5,TRBV5-6,-,-,CASSFSGLAGETQYF,TGTGCCAGCAGCTTCTCGGGCCTGGCGGGGGAGACCCAGTACTTC
TRBJ1-6,TRBV28,-,TRBD1,CASSGRDRGNSPLHF,TGTGCCAGCAGTGGCCGGGACAGGGGGAATTCACCCCTCCACTTT
TRBJ2-7,TRBV19,-,-,CASKVRGSSYEQYF,TGTGCCAGTAAGGTGAGGGGGAGCTCGTACGAGCAGTACTTC
TRBJ2-1,TRBV5-1,-,TRBD2,CASSLAQLAGGPNNEQFF,TGCGCCAGCAGCTTGGCCCAACTAGCGGGAGGGCCCAACAATGAGCAGTTCTTC
TRBJ2-7,TRBV2,-,TRBD1,CASSDPTGVSSYEQYF,TGTGCCAGCAGTGACCCGACAGGGGTAAGCTCCTACGAGCAGTACTTC
TRBJ2-7,TRBV2,many,TRBD1,CASNRDRGTYEQYF,TGTGCCAGCAATCGGGACAGGGGTACCTACGAGCAGTACTTC
TRBJ1-2,TRBV6-6,few,-,CASSYSIAGYNYGYTF,TGTGCCAGCAGTTACTCGATCGCGGGGTATAACTATGGCTACACCTTC
TRBJ2-1,TRBV3-1/TRBV3-2,-,TRBD2,CASSQDEREGSNEQFF,TGTGCCAGCAGCCAAGATGAGCGGGAGGGGTCCAATGAGCAGTTCTTC
TRBJ1-5,TRBV21-1,few,-,CASSRRTGGRCHQPQHF,TGTGCCAGCAGCAGACGGACAGGGGGCAGATGTCATCAGCCCCAGCATTTT
TRBJ2-7,TRBV4-3,few,TRBD1,CASSHAGTGSPEQYF,TGCGCCAGCAGCCATGCCGGGACAGGGTCACCCGAGCAGTACTTC
TRBJ1-2,TRBV27,-,-,CASSLKYEGGNYGYTF,TGTGCCAGCAGTTTGAAATACGAAGGGGGTAACTATGGCTACACCTTC
TRBJ1-2,TRBV10-3,-,-,CAISEGQLINYGYTF,TGTGCCATCAGTGAAGGACAGTTAATTAACTATGGCTACACCTTC